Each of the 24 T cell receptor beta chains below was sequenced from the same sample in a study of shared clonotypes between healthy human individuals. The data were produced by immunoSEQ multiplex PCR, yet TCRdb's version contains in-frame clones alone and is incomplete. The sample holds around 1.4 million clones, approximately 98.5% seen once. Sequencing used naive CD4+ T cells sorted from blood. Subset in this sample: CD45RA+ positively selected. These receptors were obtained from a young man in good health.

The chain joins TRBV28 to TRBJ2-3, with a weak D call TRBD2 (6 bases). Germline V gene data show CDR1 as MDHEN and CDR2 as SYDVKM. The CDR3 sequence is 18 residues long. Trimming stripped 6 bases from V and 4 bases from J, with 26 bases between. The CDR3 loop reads CASSGFSSWEARSDTQYF. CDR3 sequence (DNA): TGTGCCAGCAGCGGATTTTCATCGTGGGAGGCTCGATCAGATACGCAGTATTTT. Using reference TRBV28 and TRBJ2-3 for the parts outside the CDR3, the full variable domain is DVKVTQSSRYLVKRTGEKVFLECVQDMDHENMFWYRQDPGLGLRLIYFSYDVKMKEKGDIPEGYSVSREKKERFSLILESASTNQTSMYLCASSGFSSWEARSDTQYFGPGTRLTVL.

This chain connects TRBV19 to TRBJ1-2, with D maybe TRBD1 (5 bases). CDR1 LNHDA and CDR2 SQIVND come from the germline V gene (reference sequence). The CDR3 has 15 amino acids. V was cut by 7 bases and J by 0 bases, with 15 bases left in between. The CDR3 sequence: CASMERGRPNYGYTF. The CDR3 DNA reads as TGTGCCAGTATGGAGAGGGGACGACCTAACTATGGCTACACCTTC.

The CDR3 spells CSVDLLADEETQYF. CDR3 sequence (DNA): TGCAGCGTGGATCTACTAGCGGATGAAGAGACCCAGTACTTC. The rearrangement uses TRBV29-1 and TRBJ2-5; TRBD2 aligns across 8 bases. Germline assignment: CDR1 SQVTM and CDR2 ANQGSEA. With 6 bases clipped from V and 3 bases from J, the junction kept 9 bases outside the gene matches. The CDR3 loop spans 14 amino acids. The whole variable domain, filled in from reference TRBV29-1 and TRBJ2-5, reads SAVISQKPSRDICQRGTSLTIQCQVDSQVTMMFWYRQQPGQSLTLIATANQGSEATYESGFVIDKFPISRPNLTFSTLTVSNMSPEDSSIYLCSVDLLADEETQYFGPGTRLLVL.

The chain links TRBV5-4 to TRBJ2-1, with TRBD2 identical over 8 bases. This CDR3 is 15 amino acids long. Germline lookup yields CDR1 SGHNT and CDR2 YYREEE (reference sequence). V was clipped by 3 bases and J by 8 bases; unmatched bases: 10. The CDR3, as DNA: TGTGCCAGCAGCTCGCGACCGGGACTAGGACATGAGCAGTTCTTC. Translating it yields CASSSRPGLGHEQFF.

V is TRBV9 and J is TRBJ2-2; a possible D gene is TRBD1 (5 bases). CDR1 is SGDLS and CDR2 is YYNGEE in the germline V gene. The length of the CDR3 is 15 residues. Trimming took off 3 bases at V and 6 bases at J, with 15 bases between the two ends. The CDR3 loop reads CASSAEPVGAGELFF. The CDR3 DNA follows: TGTGCCAGCAGCGCCGAGCCCGTAGGGGCCGGGGAGCTGTTTTTT.

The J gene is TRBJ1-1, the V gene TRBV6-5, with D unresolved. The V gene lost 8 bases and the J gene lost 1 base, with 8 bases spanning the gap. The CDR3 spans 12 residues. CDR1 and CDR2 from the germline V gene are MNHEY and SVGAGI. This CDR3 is CASGEGNTEAFF. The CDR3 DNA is TGTGCCAGCGGGGAGGGGAACACTGAAGCTTTCTTT.

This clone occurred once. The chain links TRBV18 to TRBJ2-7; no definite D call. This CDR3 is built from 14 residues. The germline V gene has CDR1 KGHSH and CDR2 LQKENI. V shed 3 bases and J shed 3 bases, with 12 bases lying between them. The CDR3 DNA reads TGTGCCAGCTCACCTTTAGATACCGACTACGAGCAGTACTTC. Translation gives CASSPLDTDYEQYF. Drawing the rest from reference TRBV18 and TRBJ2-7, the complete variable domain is NAGVMQNPRHLVRRRGQEARLRCSPMKGHSHVYWYRQLPEEGLKFMVYLQKENIIDESGMPKERFSAEFPKEGPSILRIQQVVRGDSAAYFCASSPLDTDYEQYFGPGTRLTVT.

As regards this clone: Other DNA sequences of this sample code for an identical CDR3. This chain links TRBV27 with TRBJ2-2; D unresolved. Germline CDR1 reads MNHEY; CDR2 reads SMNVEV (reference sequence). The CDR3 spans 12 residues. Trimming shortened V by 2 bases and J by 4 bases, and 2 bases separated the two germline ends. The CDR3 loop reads CASSLSTGELFF. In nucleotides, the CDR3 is TGTGCCAGCAGTTTAAGCACCGGGGAGCTGTTTTTT.

CDR3 region: CASYSGPTYEQYF. In DNA form, the CDR3 reads TGTGCCAGCTATAGCGGGCCCACCTACGAGCAGTACTTC. This sequence joins TRBV28 and TRBJ2-7; 7 nucleotides align to TRBD2. CDR1 and CDR2 from the germline V gene are MDHEN and SYDVKM. The V gene end was trimmed by 8 bases and the J gene end by 2 bases; junction bases not matched to a gene: 6. The CDR3 has 13 amino acids. Full variable domain (missing parts from reference TRBV28 and TRBJ2-7): DVKVTQSSRYLVKRTGEKVFLECVQDMDHENMFWYRQDPGLGLRLIYFSYDVKMKEKGDIPEGYSVSREKKERFSLILESASTNQTSMYLCASYSGPTYEQYFGPGTRLTVT.

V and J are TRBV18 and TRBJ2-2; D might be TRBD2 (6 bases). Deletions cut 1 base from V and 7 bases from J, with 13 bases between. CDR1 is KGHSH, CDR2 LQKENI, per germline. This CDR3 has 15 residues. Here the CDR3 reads CASSPLSGAIGELFF. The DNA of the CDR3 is TGTGCCAGCTCACCACTGTCGGGAGCGATCGGGGAGCTGTTTTTT.

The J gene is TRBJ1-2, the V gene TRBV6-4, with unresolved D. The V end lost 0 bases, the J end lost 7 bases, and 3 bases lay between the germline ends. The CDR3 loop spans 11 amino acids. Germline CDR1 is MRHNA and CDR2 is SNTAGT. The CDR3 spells CASSDSGGYTF. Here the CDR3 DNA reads TGTGCCAGCAGTGACTCCGGTGGCTACACCTTC.

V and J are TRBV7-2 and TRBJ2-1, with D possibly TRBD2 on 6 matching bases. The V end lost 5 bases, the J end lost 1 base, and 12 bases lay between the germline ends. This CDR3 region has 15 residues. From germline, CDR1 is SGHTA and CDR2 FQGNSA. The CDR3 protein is CASSPTRESYNEQFF. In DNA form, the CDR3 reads TGTGCCAGCAGCCCCACCCGGGAGTCCTACAATGAGCAGTTCTTC.

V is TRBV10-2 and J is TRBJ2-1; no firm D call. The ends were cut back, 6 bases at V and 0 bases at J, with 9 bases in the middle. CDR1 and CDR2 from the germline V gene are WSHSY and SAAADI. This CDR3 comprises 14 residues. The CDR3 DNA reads TGCGCCAGCAGCCGTGTTAGCTCCTACAATGAGCAGTTCTTC. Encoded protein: CASSRVSSYNEQFF.

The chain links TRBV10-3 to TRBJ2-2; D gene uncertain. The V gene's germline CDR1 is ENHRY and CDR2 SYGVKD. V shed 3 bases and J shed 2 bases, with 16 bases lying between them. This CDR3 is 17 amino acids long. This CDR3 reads CAISDLGAGSNTGELFF. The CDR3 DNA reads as TGTGCCATCAGTGATTTAGGAGCAGGCTCCAACACCGGGGAGCTGTTTTTT.

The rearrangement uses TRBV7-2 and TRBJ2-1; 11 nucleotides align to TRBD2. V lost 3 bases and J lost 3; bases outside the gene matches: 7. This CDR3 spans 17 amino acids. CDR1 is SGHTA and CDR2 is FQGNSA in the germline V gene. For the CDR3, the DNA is TGTGCCAGCAGCTTGAGCCTACTAGCGGGAGTCTACAATGAGCAGTTCTTC. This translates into CASSLSLLAGVYNEQFF. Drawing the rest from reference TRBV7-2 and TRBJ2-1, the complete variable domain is GAGVSQSPSNKVTEKGKDVELRCDPISGHTALYWYRQSLGQGLEFLIYFQGNSAPDKSGLPSDRFSAERTGGSVSTLTIQRTQQEDSAVYLCASSLSLLAGVYNEQFFGPGTRLTVL.

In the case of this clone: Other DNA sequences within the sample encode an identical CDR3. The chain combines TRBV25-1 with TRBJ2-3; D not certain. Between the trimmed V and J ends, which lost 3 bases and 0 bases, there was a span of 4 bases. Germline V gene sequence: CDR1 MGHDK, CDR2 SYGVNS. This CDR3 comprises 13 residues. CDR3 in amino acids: CASSESSTDTQYF. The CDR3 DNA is TGTGCCAGCAGTGAGTCTAGCACAGATACGCAGTATTTT.

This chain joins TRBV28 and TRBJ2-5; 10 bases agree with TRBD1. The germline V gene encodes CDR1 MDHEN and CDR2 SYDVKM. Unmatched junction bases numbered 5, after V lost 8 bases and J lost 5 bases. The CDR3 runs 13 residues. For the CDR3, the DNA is TGTGCCAGCTTGGAGGGACAGGGGGAGACCCAGTACTTC. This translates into CASLEGQGETQYF.

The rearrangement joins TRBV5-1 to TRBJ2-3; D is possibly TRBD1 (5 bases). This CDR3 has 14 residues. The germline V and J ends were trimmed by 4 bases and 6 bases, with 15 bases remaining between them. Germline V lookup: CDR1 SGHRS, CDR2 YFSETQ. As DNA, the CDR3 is TGCGCCAGCAGCGTCAGGGCCTCCGATGATACGCAGTATTTT. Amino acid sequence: CASSVRASDDTQYF.

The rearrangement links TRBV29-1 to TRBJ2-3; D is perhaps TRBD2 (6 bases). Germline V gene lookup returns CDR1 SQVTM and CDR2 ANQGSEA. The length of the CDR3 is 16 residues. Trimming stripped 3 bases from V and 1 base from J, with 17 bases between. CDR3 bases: TGCAGCGTTGACGGAACAGGTTCGGGAGGCACAGATACGCAGTATTTT. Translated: CSVDGTGSGGTDTQYF.

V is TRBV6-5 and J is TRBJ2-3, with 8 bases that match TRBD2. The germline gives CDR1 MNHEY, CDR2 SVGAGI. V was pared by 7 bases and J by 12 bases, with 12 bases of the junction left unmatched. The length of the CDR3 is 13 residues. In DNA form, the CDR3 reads TGTGCCAGCACCACAAGGGAAGGACTAGCCCAGTATTTT. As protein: CASTTREGLAQYF.

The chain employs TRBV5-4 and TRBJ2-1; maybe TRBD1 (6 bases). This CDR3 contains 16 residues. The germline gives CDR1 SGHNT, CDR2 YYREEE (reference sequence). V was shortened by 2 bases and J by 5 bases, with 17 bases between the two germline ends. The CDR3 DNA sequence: TGTGCCAGCAGCTTCCCGGGACAATTGGGGGACAATGAGCAGTTCTTC. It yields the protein CASSFPGQLGDNEQFF.

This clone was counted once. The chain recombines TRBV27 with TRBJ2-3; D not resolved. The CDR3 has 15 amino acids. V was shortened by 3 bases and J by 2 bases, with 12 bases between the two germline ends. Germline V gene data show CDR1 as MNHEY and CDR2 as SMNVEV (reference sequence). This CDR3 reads CASSFLGAYTDTQYF. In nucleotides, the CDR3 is TGTGCCAGCAGTTTCCTCGGAGCCTACACAGATACGCAGTATTTT.

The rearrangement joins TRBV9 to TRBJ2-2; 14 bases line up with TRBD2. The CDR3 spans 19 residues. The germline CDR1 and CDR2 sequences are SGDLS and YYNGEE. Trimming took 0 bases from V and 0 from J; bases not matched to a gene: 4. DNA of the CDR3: TGTGCCAGCAGCGTAGTTGGGACTAGCGGGAGCCCGAACACCGGGGAGCTGTTTTTT. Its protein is CASSVVGTSGSPNTGELFF.

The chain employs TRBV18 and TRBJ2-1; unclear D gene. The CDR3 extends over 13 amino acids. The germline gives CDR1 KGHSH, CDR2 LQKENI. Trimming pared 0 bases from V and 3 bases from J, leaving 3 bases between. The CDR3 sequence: CASSPPDYNEQFF. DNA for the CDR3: TGTGCCAGCTCACCACCGGACTACAATGAGCAGTTCTTC.